The 22 T cell receptor beta chains below all came from one sample that was sequenced in a study of blood T cells in healthy people across ages. A second 7 to 11 cycle PCR used barcoded and J-beta primers. One entry per CDR3 protein results from TCRdb running MiXCR on the 5' RACE reads. The data contain hundreds of thousands of distinct CDR3 sequences, around 32% of them singletons. The sample taken for sequencing was blood. Source of these receptors: a woman over 75 in good health.

Comment on this clonotype: This may be a read error: a much more frequent sequence differs by one nucleotide. The chain carries TRBV11-2 and TRBJ2-1; D remains unclear. In germline, CDR1 is SGHAT, CDR2 FQNNGV. CDR3 length: 14 residues. The CDR3 loop reads CTSSSRLQKNEQFF. CDR3 in DNA: TGTACCAGCAGCTCCCGACTGCAAAAAAATGAGCAGTTCTTC.

The chain carries TRBV7-9 and TRBJ1-2; D not resolved. Germline V lookup: CDR1 SEHNR, CDR2 FQNEAQ (reference sequence). Trimming took off 1 base at V and 8 bases at J, with 14 bases between the two ends. The CDR3 totals 14 residues. The CDR3 region has the DNA TGTGCCAGCAGCTTAGATACGGGCCCCAGGGGCTACACCTTC. Translating gives CASSLDTGPRGYTF.

Of note for this clonotype: A much larger clone is a single base away; this may be a read error. V is TRBV5-1 and J is TRBJ1-1, with D hard to call. From germline, CDR1 is SGHRS and CDR2 YFSETQ. V was shortened by 1 base and J by 1 base, with 11 bases between the two germline ends. This CDR3 region has 15 residues. CDR3: CASSLQSHSNTEAFF. CDR3 nucleotides: TGCGCCAGCAGCTTGCAGAGCCACTCGAACACTGAAGCTTTCTTT.

The J gene is TRBJ2-2, the V gene TRBV20-1, with D possibly being TRBD2 (6 bases). V was clipped by 6 bases and J by 5 bases, with 13 bases between them. Germline CDR1 is DFQATT and CDR2 is SNEGSKA (reference sequence). This CDR3 spans 13 amino acids. Here the CDR3 reads CSAGRLATGELFF. The CDR3 coding sequence is TGCAGTGCGGGGAGGCTAGCTACCGGGGAGCTGTTTTTT.

The chain joins TRBV18 to TRBJ2-7, with a weak D call TRBD1 (5 bases). This CDR3 is built from 13 residues. Between the trimmed V and J ends, which lost 2 bases and 2 bases, there was a span of 7 bases. Germline V CDR1 and CDR2: KGHSH, LQKENI. For the CDR3, the DNA is TGTGCCAGCTCACCAGGGGCCGCCTACGAGCAGTACTTC. Its protein is CASSPGAAYEQYF.

Worth noting for this clonotype: Possible read error: a much larger clone is one base away. This rearrangement joins TRBV20-1 to TRBJ2-1; D uncertain. Trimming took 6 bases from V and 10 from J, leaving 13 bases between them. This CDR3 spans 11 amino acids. Germline V gene lookup returns CDR1 DFQATT and CDR2 SNEGSKA (reference sequence). CDR3 region: CSARTGDEQFF. DNA of the CDR3: TGCAGTGCACGGACCGGCGACGAGCAGTTCTTC.

This clonotype came up many times. The CDR3 nucleotides are TGTGCCAGCAGCACCGGGTCACAAGAGACCCAGTACTTC. Protein product: CASSTGSQETQYF. This chain connects TRBV7-2 to TRBJ2-5; D gene unclear. This CDR3 region has 13 residues. Looked up from germline, CDR1 is SGHTA and CDR2 is FQGNSA. With 5 bases removed from V and 2 bases from J, the gap between germline ends came to 9 bases.

V is TRBV20-1 and J is TRBJ2-3; TRBD2 matches at 10 bases. V trimming: 4 bases; J trimming: 4 bases; junction bases outside the gene matches: 8. CDR1 and CDR2 (germline): DFQATT, SNEGSKA (reference sequence). There are 15 residues in the CDR3. The chain's CDR3 is CSAMQPGLASDTQYF. For the CDR3, the DNA is TGCAGTGCTATGCAACCGGGACTAGCGTCAGATACGCAGTATTTT.

The chain recombines TRBV12-3 or TRBV12-4 with TRBJ2-2; TRBD1 is a possible D gene (6 bases). The CDR3 contains 16 residues. V lost 2 bases, J lost 7 bases, and 17 bases lay in between. CDR3 protein: CASSLRTGIFSGELFF. The CDR3 DNA follows: TGTGCCAGCAGTTTACGCACAGGGATCTTTAGCGGGGAGCTGTTTTTT.

This clonotype was seen only a few times. The chain combines TRBV6-5 with TRBJ1-6; D is unclear. CDR1 is MNHEY, CDR2 SVGAGI, per germline. V was shortened by 4 bases and J by 7 bases, with 14 bases between the two germline ends. This CDR3 is 15 amino acids long. The CDR3 here is CASSSTGNRNSPLHF. In nucleotides, the CDR3 is TGTGCCAGCAGTTCCACGGGAAATCGGAATTCACCCCTCCACTTT.

This clonotype was picked up a small number of times. The chain links TRBV12-3 or TRBV12-4 to TRBJ1-6; D is undetermined. The ends were cut back, 3 bases at V and 10 bases at J, with 16 bases in the middle. The CDR3 is made up of 15 amino acids. This CDR3 reads CASSLGDAGRSPLHF. In DNA form, the CDR3 reads TGTGCCAGCAGTTTGGGAGACGCCGGGAGGTCACCCCTCCACTTT.

The chain couples TRBV5-5 to TRBJ2-6; the match to TRBD2 covers 7 bases. The trim removed 10 bases at V and 2 bases at J, leaving 6 bases unmatched. Per the germline V gene, CDR1 is SGHKS and CDR2 is YYEKEE (reference sequence). The CDR3 covers 14 residues. The CDR3: CASRAGAGANVLTF. CDR3 bases: TGTGCCTCCCGGGCGGGGGCTGGGGCCAACGTCCTGACTTTC.

This chain links TRBV15 with TRBJ1-1; D not certain. CDR3 length: 12 residues. Germline values: CDR1 LNHNV, CDR2 YYDKDF (reference sequence). The V and J ends lost 1 base and 4 bases respectively, with 4 bases between them. CDR3 nucleotide sequence: TGTGCCACCAGCAGAGGGTTCACTGAAGCTTTCTTT. Encoded protein: CATSRGFTEAFF.

This clonotype was seen many times. The chain couples TRBV20-1 to TRBJ2-7; D is unresolved. From germline, CDR1 is DFQATT and CDR2 SNEGSKA (reference sequence). CDR3 length: 14 residues. The V end was cut by 0 bases, the J end by 5 bases, with 14 bases between. The CDR3 DNA follows: TGCAGTGCTAGAGAGTCACTGGGAATAAACGAGCAGTACTTC. It encodes CSARESLGINEQYF.

This clonotype was observed a few times. The chain carries TRBV7-2 and TRBJ2-3, with 8 bases fitting TRBD2. The CDR3 is 15 residues long. Germline CDR1 and CDR2: SGHTA and FQGNSA. V was clipped by 5 bases and J by 5 bases; unmatched bases: 9. CDR3 residues: CASSPDGRGKDTQYF. In nucleotides, the CDR3 is TGTGCCAGCAGCCCGGACGGGAGGGGAAAAGATACGCAGTATTTT. The full variable domain, completed using reference TRBV7-2 and TRBJ2-3, is GAGVSQSPSNKVTEKGKDVELRCDPISGHTALYWYRQSLGQGLEFLIYFQGNSAPDKSGLPSDRFSAERTGGSVSTLTIQRTQQEDSAVYLCASSPDGRGKDTQYFGPGTRLTVL.

Points on this clonotype: Sequence at one end of the junction differs from germline and may be a read error. This rearrangement joins TRBV12-3 or TRBV12-4 to TRBJ2-3, with D possibly called TRBD1 or TRBD2 (5 bases each). This CDR3 is built from 13 residues. The CDR3 reads CASRGGRTDTEYF. The DNA of the CDR3 is TGTGCCAGCCGGGGCGGACGCACAGATACGGAGTATTTT.

This clonotype was found many times. CDR3: CASSQGGLADQETQYF. DNA of the CDR3: TGCGCCAGCAGCCAAGGGGGACTAGCGGATCAAGAGACCCAGTACTTC. The chain carries TRBV4-1 and TRBJ2-5, with 11 bases lining up with TRBD2. The CDR3 is 16 amino acids. Germline V lookup: CDR1 MGHRA, CDR2 YSYEKL. V lost 1 base and J lost 2; bases outside the gene matches: 3.

The chain recombines TRBV6-6 with TRBJ2-5, with 11 bases lining up with TRBD2. With the DNA end fitting TRBJ2-7 better, the J assignment may be wrong. In germline, CDR1 is MNHNY, CDR2 SVGAGI (reference sequence). This CDR3 is built from 14 residues. Here the CDR3 reads CASRNTSGSYEQYF. The CDR3 coding sequence is TGTGCCAGCAGAAACACTAGCGGGAGCTACGAGCAGTACTTC.

This clonotype was seen ten or more times. The chain carries TRBV12-3 or TRBV12-4 and TRBJ2-7; TRBD1 agrees at 7 bases. There are 13 residues in the CDR3. Losses at the gene ends were 6 bases for V and 4 bases for J; bases not matched to a gene: 6. The CDR3 DNA reads as TGTGCCAGCAGGGCGACAGGGTTATACGAGCAGTACTTC. Protein product: CASRATGLYEQYF.

In regard to this clonotype: Possible read error: a much larger clone is one base away. The chain uses TRBV20-1 and TRBJ2-1; TRBD2 aligns across 7 bases. Germline-derived CDR1 and CDR2 are DFQATT and SNEGSKA (reference sequence). The CDR3 spans 15 residues. V dropped 2 bases and J dropped 4; count of bases not matched to a gene: 8. The CDR3 loop reads CSARRVGTIYNEQFF. CDR3 bases: TGCAGTGCTAGACGAGTCGGGACTATTTACAATGAGCAGTTCTTC.

The chain carries TRBV12-3 or TRBV12-4 and TRBJ2-6; 8 bases are shared with TRBD1. With 4 bases clipped from V and 8 bases from J, the junction kept 16 bases outside the gene matches. The CDR3 is 18 residues long. CDR3 sequence (DNA): TGTGCCAGCAGTTCTCGGACAGGGCGGGGATTGGGGACCAACGTCCTGACTTTC. Encoded protein: CASSSRTGRGLGTNVLTF.

The chain has TRBV6-5 and TRBJ2-3; TRBD2 aligns across 9 bases. The CDR3 contains 15 residues. From germline, CDR1 is MNHEY and CDR2 SVGAGI. After removal of 2 bases from V and 6 bases from J, the junction contained 6 bases not matched to a gene. CDR3 amino acids: CASSYLPSGVDTQYF. The CDR3, as DNA: TGTGCCAGCAGTTACCTCCCTAGCGGGGTGGATACGCAGTATTTT.